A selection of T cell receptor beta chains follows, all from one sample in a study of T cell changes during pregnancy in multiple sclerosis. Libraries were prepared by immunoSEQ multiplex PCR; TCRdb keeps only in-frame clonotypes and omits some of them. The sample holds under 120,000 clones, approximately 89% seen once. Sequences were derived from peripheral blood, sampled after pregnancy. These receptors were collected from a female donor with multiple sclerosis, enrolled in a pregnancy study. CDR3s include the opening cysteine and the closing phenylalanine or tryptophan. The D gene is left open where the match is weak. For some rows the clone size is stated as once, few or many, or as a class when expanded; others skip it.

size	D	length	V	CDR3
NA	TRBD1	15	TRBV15	CATSDRQGSYNEQFF
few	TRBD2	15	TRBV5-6	CASSGGGGAVGELFF
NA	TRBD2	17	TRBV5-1	CASSLYPGLAGDYEQYF
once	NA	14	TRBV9	CASSVAGDYNEQFF
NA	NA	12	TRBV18	CASSPRDSEQYF
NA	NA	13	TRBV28	CASSLQGGTEAFF
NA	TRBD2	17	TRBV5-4	CASSLDGLAGGQETQYF
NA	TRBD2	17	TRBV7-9	CASSLEWGLAVYNEQFF
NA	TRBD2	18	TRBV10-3	CAISLTSGGGQGADTQYF
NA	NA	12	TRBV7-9	CASSFTPYEQYF
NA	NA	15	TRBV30	CAWSSIKDRGKKLFF
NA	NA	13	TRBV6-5	CASIPGGGHGYTF
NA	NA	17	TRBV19	CASSPSIGGPATDTQYF
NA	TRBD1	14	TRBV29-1	CSGRQGHLYNEQFF
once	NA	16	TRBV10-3	CAINGGTSSGANVLTF
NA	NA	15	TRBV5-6	CASSLVVRDWAEAFF
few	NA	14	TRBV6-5	CASSPGLGYNEQFF
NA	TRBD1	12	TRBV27	CASSLNRGEQYF
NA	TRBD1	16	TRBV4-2	CASSQLIGTVLDTIYF
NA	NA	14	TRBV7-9	CASSFGTSNQPQHF
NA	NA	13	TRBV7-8	CASSLGGVYEQYF
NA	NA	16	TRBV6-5	CASSSGGAGSGNTIYF
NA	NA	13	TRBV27	CASSPSPQYEQYF
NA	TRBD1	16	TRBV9	CASSVAGGRSNTEAFF
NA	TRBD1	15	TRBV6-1	CASSLDQASRGRYTF
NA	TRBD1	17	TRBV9	CASSDRIETGDGIEQFF
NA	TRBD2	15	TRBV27	CASGGGALQGDTQYF
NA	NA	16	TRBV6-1	CASSVGQLGAGEKLFF
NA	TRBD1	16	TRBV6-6	CASSYGDSRAKNIQYF